This T cell receptor (beta chain) was captured by sequencing in a study of OX40 agonist ivuxolimab in advanced cancers. The V end lost 1 base, the J end lost 5 bases, and 8 bases lay between the germline ends. In germline, CDR1 is SGHTA, CDR2 FQGNSA. The CDR3 covers 13 residues. Produced via immunoSEQ multiplex PCR; TCRdb's table is partial and in-frame only. This table holds tens of thousands of clones, 85% to 90% found once. Material: CD4+ or CD8+ T cells sorted from blood, obtained in a trial of the OX40 agonist ivuxolimab. The V and J genes are TRBV7-2 and TRBJ1-2; weak D call: TRBD1 (5 bases). This receptor was identified in an adult with an advanced solid tumor such as melanoma, head and neck, liver or kidney cancer. The chain's CDR3 is CASSLVRGYGYTF. The CDR3 DNA reads TGTGCCAGCAGCTTAGTGCGGGGGTATGGCTACACCTTC.